This TCR beta chain was observed in a study of T cells in Graves' hyperthyroidism and ophthalmopathy. The study's findings and limits: By a 13 V-J model, ophthalmopathy was set apart from stable hyperthyroidism.

Comment on this clonotype: As yet, its antigen is unknown.

V lost 1 base and J 14 bases, leaving 17 bases between the germline ends. In germline, CDR1 is GTSNPN, CDR2 SVGIG (reference sequence). The CDR3 loop spans 12 amino acids. Amplification targeted TCR beta CDR3 regions from RNA transcripts. First-round RT-PCR of the TCR CDR3 relied on the HTBI primer set. TCRdb re-analysed the multiplex PCR reads in MiXCR, keeping a single row per CDR3 protein. The sample contains over 400,000 distinct CDR3 sequences, roughly 22% of which appear only once. The specimen sequenced was blood. The chain uses TRBV30 and TRBJ1-2; D not resolved. The TCR was taken from a woman between 65 and 79 years old with Graves' ophthalmopathy. As DNA, the CDR3 is TGTGCCTGGAGTGGCCGGGCCTCCCGGGTTACCTTC. It specifies CAWSGRASRVTF.